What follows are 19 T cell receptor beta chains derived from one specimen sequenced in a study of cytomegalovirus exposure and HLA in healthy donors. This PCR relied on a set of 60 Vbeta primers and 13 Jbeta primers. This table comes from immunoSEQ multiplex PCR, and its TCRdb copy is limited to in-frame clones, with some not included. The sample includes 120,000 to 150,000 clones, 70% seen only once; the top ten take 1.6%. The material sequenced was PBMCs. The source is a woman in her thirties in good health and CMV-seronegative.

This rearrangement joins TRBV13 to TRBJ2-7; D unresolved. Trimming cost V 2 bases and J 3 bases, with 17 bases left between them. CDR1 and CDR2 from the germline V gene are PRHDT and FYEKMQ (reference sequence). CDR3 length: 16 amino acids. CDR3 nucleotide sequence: TGTGCCAGCAGCTTAAAATCTTTCGGGCTAGACTACGAGCAGTACGTC. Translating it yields CASSLKSFGLDYEQYV.

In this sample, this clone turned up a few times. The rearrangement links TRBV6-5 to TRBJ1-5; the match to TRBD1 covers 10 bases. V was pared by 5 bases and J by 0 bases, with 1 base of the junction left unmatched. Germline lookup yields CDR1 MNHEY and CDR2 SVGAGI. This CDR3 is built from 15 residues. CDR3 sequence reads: CASSGQGVSNQPQHF. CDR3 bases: TGTGCCAGCAGTGGACAGGGGGTTAGCAATCAGCCCCAGCATTTT.

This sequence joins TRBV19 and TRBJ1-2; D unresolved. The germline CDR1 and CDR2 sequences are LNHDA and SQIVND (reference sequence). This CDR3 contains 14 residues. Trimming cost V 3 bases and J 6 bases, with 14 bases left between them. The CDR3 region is CASSMGRNTNGYTF. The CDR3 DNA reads TGTGCCAGTAGTATGGGGAGGAATACAAATGGCTACACCTTC.

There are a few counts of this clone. Here the CDR3 DNA reads TGTGCCAGCAGTGAAGAAAGGGAGACCGGGGAGCTGTTTTTT. The encoded protein is CASSEERETGELFF. The chain is built from TRBV2 and TRBJ2-2; possibly TRBD2 for D (5 bases). The CDR3 loop spans 14 amino acids. Germline CDR1 SNHLY, CDR2 FYNNEI. V was cut by 1 base and J by 5 bases, with 8 bases left in between. Full variable domain (rest looked up from reference TRBV2 and TRBJ2-2): EPEVTQTPSHQVTQMGQEVILRCVPISNHLYFYWYRQILGQKVEFLVSFYNNEISEKSEIFDDQFSVERPDGSNFTLKIRSTKLEDSAMYFCASSEERETGELFFGEGSRLTVL.

The CDR3 is CASTSTDRLGAKNIQYF. In DNA form, the CDR3 reads TGTGCCAGCACCTCCACGGACAGGTTGGGCGCCAAAAACATTCAGTACTTC. The V gene is TRBV7-9, the J gene TRBJ2-4; 7 bases align to TRBD1. Germline V gene data show CDR1 as SEHNR and CDR2 as FQNEAQ (reference sequence). The trim removed 7 bases at V and 1 base at J, leaving 13 bases unmatched. The CDR3 is 17 residues long.

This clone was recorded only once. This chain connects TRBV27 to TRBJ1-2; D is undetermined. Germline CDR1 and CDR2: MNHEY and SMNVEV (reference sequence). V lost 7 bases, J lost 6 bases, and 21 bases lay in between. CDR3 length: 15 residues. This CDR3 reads CASKREGGQRDGYTF. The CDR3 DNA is TGTGCCAGCAAAAGGGAGGGAGGCCAAAGGGATGGCTACACCTTC.

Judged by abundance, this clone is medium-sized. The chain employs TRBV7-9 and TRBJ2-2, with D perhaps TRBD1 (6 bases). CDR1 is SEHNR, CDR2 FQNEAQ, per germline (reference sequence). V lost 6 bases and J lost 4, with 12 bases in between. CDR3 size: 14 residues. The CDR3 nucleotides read TGTGCCAGCAGTACAGGGATTGGCACCGGGGAGCTGTTTTTT. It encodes CASSTGIGTGELFF.

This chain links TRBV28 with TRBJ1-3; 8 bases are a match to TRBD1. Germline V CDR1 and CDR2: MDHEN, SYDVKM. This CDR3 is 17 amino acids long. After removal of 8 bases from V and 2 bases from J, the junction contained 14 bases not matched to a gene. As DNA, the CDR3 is TGTGCCAGCCGTGGGTACTCTTACAGGGGGACTGGAAACACCATATATTTT. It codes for CASRGYSYRGTGNTIYF.

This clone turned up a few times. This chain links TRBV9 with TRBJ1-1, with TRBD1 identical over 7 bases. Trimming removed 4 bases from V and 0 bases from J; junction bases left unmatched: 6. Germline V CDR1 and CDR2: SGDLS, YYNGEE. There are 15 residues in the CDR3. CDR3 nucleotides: TGTGCCAGCAGCATCATGCAGGGGGTGAACACTGAAGCTTTCTTT. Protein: CASSIMQGVNTEAFF. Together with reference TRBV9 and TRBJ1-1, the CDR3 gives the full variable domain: DSGVTQTPKHLITATGQRVTLRCSPRSGDLSVYWYQQSLDQGLQFLIQYYNGEERAKGNILERFSAQQFPDLHSELNLSSLELGDSALYFCASSIMQGVNTEAFFGQGTRLTVV.

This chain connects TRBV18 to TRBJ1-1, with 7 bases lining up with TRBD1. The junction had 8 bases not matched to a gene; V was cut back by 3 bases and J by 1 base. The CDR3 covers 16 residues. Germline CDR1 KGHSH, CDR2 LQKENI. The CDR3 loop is CASSPRQGGGNTEAFF. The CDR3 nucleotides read TGTGCCAGCTCACCCCGACAGGGCGGCGGGAACACTGAAGCTTTCTTT. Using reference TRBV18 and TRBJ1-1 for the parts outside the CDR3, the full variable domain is NAGVMQNPRHLVRRRGQEARLRCSPMKGHSHVYWYRQLPEEGLKFMVYLQKENIIDESGMPKERFSAEFPKEGPSILRIQQVVRGDSAAYFCASSPRQGGGNTEAFFGQGTRLTVV.

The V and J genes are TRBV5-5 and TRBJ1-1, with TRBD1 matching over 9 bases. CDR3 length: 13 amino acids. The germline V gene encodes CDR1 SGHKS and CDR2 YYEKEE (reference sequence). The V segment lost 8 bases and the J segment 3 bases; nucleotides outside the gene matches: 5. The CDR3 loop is CASRRQGDTEAFF. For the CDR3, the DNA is TGTGCCAGTAGGAGACAGGGGGACACTGAAGCTTTCTTT.

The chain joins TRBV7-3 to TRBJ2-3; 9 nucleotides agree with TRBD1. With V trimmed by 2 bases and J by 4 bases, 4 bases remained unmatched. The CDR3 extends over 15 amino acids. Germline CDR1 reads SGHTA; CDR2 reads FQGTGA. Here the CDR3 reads CASSLGQGTADTQYF. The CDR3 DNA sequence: TGTGCCAGCAGCTTAGGACAGGGGACAGCAGATACGCAGTATTTT.

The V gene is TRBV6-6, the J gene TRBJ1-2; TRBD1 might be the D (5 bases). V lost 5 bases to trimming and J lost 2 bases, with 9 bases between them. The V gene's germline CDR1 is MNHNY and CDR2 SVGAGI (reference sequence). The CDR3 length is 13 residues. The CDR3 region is CASSQGGNYGYTF. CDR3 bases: TGTGCCAGCAGTCAGGGAGGAAACTATGGCTACACCTTC.

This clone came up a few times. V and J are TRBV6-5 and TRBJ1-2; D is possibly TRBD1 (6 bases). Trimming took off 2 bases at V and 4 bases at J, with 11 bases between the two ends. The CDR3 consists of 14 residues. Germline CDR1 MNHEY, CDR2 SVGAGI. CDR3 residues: CASSYEQGPYGYTF. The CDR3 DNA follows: TGTGCCAGCAGTTACGAACAGGGCCCCTATGGCTACACCTTC.

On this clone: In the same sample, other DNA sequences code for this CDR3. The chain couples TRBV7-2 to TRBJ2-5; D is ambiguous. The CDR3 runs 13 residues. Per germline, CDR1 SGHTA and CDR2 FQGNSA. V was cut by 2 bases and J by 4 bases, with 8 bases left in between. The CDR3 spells CASSLSLGETQYF. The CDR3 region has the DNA TGTGCCAGCAGCTTAAGTCTCGGAGAGACCCAGTACTTC.

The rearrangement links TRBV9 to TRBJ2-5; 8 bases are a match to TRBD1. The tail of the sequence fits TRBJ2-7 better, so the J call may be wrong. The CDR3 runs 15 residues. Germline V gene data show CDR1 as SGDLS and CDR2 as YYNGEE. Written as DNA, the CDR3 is TGTGCCAGCAGCGAGACAGGGGACCACACCTACGAGCAGTACTTC. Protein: CASSETGDHTYEQYF.

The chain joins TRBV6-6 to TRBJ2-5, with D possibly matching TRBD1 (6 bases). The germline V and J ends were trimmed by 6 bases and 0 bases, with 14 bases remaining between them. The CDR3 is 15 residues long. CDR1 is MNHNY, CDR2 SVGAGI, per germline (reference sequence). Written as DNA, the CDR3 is TGTGCCAGCAGGCAAGGGGGTCACCACCAAGAGACCCAGTACTTC. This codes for CASRQGGHHQETQYF.

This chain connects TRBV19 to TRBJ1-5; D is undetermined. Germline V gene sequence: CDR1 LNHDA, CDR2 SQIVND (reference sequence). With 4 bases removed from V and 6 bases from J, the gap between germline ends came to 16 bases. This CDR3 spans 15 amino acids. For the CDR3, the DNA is TGTGCCAGTAGTAGAGCTAGGCAGGAGGCTCAGCCCCAGCATTTT. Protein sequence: CASSRARQEAQPQHF.

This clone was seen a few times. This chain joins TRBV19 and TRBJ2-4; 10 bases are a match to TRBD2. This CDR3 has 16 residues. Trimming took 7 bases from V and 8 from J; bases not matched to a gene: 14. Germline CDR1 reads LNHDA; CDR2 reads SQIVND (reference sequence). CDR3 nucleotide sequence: TGTGCCAGTACACCGGGCCAGCGGGGGGGCTCGGACATTCAGTACTTC. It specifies CASTPGQRGGSDIQYF.